This TCR beta chain was sequenced in a study of shared clonotypes between healthy human individuals (dated by TCRdb to the early 2020s). Study-level background: Three men and two women, aged 18 to 49 years, made up the cohort. For each donor, CD4 naive and CD4 memory were each run on three plates, CD8 naive on two plates, and CD8 memory on one plate. To estimate repertoire size and how much clonotype sharing occurs between individuals, the study deeply sequenced the blood TCR repertoires of several healthy adults. To increase sequencing depth and limit assay-specific biases, different laboratories used diverse techniques to prepare libraries and sequence TCR repertoires. Between about 0.94 and 8.9 billion PBMCs per donor were obtained by leukapheresis.

A few counts support this clone. Its antigen remains undetermined. No much larger clone is present one base from it, and per-base qualities are unavailable. General study outcomes and caveats: Pairwise subsampling indicated that sequencing depth was expected to affect the degree of clonotype sharing among donors. Clonotypes shared by all four sorted-subset donors showed higher generation probabilities than non-shared clonotypes. Even with the large sequencing depth, rarefaction of the sorted-subset datasets indicated that sequencing was incomplete. Sampling was restricted to blood, and TCR repertoires in tissues likely differ from the TCR repertoires found in blood. Larger estimated clonotype richness was generally found for naive subsets than for memory subsets. Because the study included only a small number of donors, the genetic and exposure-history diversity represented was limited. Sharing across a handful of donors was observed for 5% to 6.5% of naive CD4, about 3.2% of naive CD8, over 2% of memory CD4, and roughly 0.43% of memory CD8 clonotypes.

The donors were healthy, HIV-negative adults who had no recently reported acute infections or vaccinations. Every donor was a Caucasian adult living in Nashville, Tennessee, USA. CD4+ T cells were enriched by magnetic negative selection, after which naive cells were positively selected on CD45RA and the negative fraction was taken as the memory subset. After blood collection by leukapheresis, PBMCs were isolated using Ficoll-Histopaque density gradient centrifugation and then cryopreserved in the vapor phase of liquid nitrogen. Purity and quantity of every magnetically sorted T cell population were checked by analytical flow cytometry. Genomic DNA was isolated from each sorted fraction and quantified by UV absorbance on a Nanodrop 2000c. The CDR3 runs 16 amino acids, cysteine and phenylalanine included. Only the CDR3 part of the read is kept: 48 bases, read in frame from the first base. V drops 5 bases and J drops 0 bases, leaving 11 bases in between. Taken from the germline V gene (reference sequence), the CDR1 and CDR2 loops are LNHDA and SQIVND.

Using the deep immunoSEQ assay, multiplex PCR amplified TCR CDR3 regions from genomic DNA. For each cell subset, the extracted genomic DNA was distributed evenly across all wells of several immunoSEQ 96-well plates, and each plate served as one replicate. For sorted subsets, approximately 200 ng of genomic DNA, equivalent to 25,000 to 35,000 T cell genomes, went into each replicate PCR. The purified libraries were quantified using a Qubit 3.0 fluorometer, sized with a Bioanalyzer 2100, and then quantified again using the KAPA Library Quantification kit. Every immunoSEQ 96-well plate was sequenced on a dedicated single-read 150-cycle Illumina NextSeq 550 flow cell. The published analysis was carried out like this. Because the immunoSEQ output included only junctional sequences and no quality scores, the filtering could not be the same as the filtering used for full-length reads. Sequences were annotated with PyIR, a Python wrapper for IgBLAST v1.9, using IMGT germline references to assign V/J genes and CDR3. Reads were removed for weak V/J assignments (E-value above 1e-6), missing CDR3, stop codons, out-of-frame junctions, or ambiguous translated residues. V3J clonotypes were defined as sequences sharing the same inferred V gene, J gene, and CDR3 amino acid sequence. Percentage overlap between repertoires was computed as shared unique clonotypes divided by the size of the smaller repertoire. Three approaches were used to assess repertoire richness: RTK rarefaction, the Chao1 estimator, and Recon v2.1 estimates of unobserved clonotypes. For all TCRbeta clonotypes obtained by the gDNA method from four donors, generation probabilities were computed with OLGA. Drawn from immuneACCESS, this table holds only the in-frame rearrangements with V and J called that TCRdb kept. Clones are partly lost; checked studies trace under half to an unresolved V gene and leave the rest unexplained. D and trimming were read from the DNA, whereas the V and J calls and clone size are those reported in that table. This sample holds about 340,000 clones; around four fifths were observed only once. The top ten hold around 9.3% of the sample.

Specimen: memory CD4+ T cells sorted from blood. The cell subset or site label on this specimen signifies: CD45RA-negative fraction. This sequence originates from a man aged 25-45 years in good health. The rearranged chain carries TRBV19 and TRBJ2-6, with the D gene not confidently named. The sequenced DNA is TGTGCCAGTAGTCCCCTCCGGTCCTCTGGGGCCAACGTCCTGACTTTC. Protein translation: CASSPLRSSGANVLTF.